Below are 8 T cell receptor beta chains sequenced from a single sample in a study of blood T cell repertoires in COVID-19. Assay used: immunoSEQ multiplex PCR; TCRdb lists only in-frame clones, some missing. The data show roughly 500,000 clones, roughly 87% seen once. The sample consisted of peripheral blood. These receptors were obtained from a man aged 18 to 29 with COVID-19, enrolled during active disease.

CDR3 sequence (DNA): TGTGCCAGCAGCGTAGTAGGAGGGAGCAGCCCTAACTATGGCTACACCTTC. The encoded protein is CASSVVGGSSPNYGYTF. This chain links TRBV9 with TRBJ1-2; D unresolved. The CDR3 sequence is 17 residues long. CDR1 is SGDLS, CDR2 YYNGEE, per germline. Trimming removed 0 bases at V and 0 bases at J, with 15 bases between. Together with reference TRBV9 and TRBJ1-2, the CDR3 gives the full variable domain: DSGVTQTPKHLITATGQRVTLRCSPRSGDLSVYWYQQSLDQGLQFLIQYYNGEERAKGNILERFSAQQFPDLHSELNLSSLELGDSALYFCASSVVGGSSPNYGYTFGSGTRLTVV.

This rearrangement joins TRBV28 to TRBJ2-1, with 8 bases that match TRBD1. Germline V gene lookup returns CDR1 MDHEN and CDR2 SYDVKM. There are 14 residues in the CDR3. V was pared by 5 bases and J by 5 bases, with 5 bases of the junction left unmatched. This chain's CDR3 is CASSQGARNNEQFF. The CDR3 nucleotides read TGTGCCAGCAGTCAGGGGGCTCGGAACAATGAGCAGTTCTTC.

V usage is TRBV6-1 and J usage is TRBJ2-2; the match to TRBD1 covers 10 bases. V trimming: 2 bases; J trimming: 4 bases; junction bases outside the gene matches: 4. The CDR3 extends over 16 amino acids. Germline CDR1 and CDR2: MNHNS and SASEGT. The CDR3 reads CASSELDRGSTGELFF. CDR3 coding DNA: TGTGCCAGCAGTGAACTGGACAGGGGGAGCACCGGGGAGCTGTTTTTT.

This clone is a singleton in its sample. The J gene is TRBJ2-1, the V gene TRBV5-1; 9 positions agree with TRBD1. Germline loops: CDR1 SGHRS, CDR2 YFSETQ. The ends lost 4 bases at V and 6 bases at J; junction bases unmatched: 11. This CDR3 region has 16 residues. Here the CDR3 reads CASSTEGQGGINEQFF. DNA of the CDR3: TGCGCCAGCAGCACCGAGGGACAGGGTGGTATCAATGAGCAGTTCTTC.

The V and J genes are TRBV12-3 or TRBV12-4 and TRBJ2-3; unclear D gene. Trimming left V 6 bases short and J 7 bases short, with 11 bases between. This CDR3 comprises 12 residues. CDR3 DNA: TGTGCCAGCAGGCCGACTGGGTATACGCAGTATTTT. It yields the protein CASRPTGYTQYF.

The chain has TRBV6-6 and TRBJ2-1, with 11 bases aligning to TRBD2. V lost 0 bases, J lost 8 bases, and 6 bases stayed unmatched. The CDR3 has 16 residues. Per the germline V gene, CDR1 is MNHNY and CDR2 is SVGAGI (reference sequence). The chain's CDR3 is CASSYSPSGRYDEQFF. The CDR3 DNA reads as TGTGCCAGCAGTTACTCGCCTAGCGGGAGGTACGATGAGCAGTTCTTC.

The V gene is TRBV27, the J gene TRBJ2-7, with TRBD2 as a possible D gene (5 bases). Germline assignment: CDR1 MNHEY and CDR2 SMNVEV (reference sequence). This CDR3 comprises 15 residues. V lost 3 bases, J lost 12 bases, and 24 bases lay in between. The CDR3 sequence: CASSFSPSIRGLAYF. CDR3 DNA: TGTGCCAGCAGTTTCTCCCCCTCCATCCGCGGGCTTGCGTACTTC.

The chain carries TRBV3-1 (or the pseudogene TRBV3-2) and TRBJ1-1, with D perhaps TRBD1 (5 bases). The V end was cut by 3 bases, the J end by 0 bases, with 8 bases between. Germline-derived CDR1 and CDR2 are LGHDT and YNNKEL (reference sequence). The CDR3 loop spans 14 amino acids. CDR3 in amino acids: CASSQTAMNTEAFF. The CDR3, as DNA: TGTGCCAGCAGCCAGACAGCAATGAACACTGAAGCTTTCTTT.